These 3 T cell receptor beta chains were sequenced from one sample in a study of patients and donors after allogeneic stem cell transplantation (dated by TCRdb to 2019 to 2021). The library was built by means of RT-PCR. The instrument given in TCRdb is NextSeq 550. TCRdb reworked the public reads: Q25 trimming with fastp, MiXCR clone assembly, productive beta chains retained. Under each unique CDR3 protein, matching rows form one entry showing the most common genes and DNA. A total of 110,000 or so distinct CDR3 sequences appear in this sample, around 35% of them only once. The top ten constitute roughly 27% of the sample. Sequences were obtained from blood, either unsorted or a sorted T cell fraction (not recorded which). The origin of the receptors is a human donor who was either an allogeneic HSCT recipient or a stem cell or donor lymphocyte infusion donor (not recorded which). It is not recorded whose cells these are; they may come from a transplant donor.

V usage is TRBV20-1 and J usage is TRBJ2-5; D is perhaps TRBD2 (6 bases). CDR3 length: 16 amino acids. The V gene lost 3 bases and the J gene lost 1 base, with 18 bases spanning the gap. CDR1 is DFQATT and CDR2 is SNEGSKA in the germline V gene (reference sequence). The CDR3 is CSARAPWGVFQETQYF. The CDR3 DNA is TGCAGTGCTAGGGCCCCCTGGGGGGTATTCCAAGAGACCCAGTACTTC.

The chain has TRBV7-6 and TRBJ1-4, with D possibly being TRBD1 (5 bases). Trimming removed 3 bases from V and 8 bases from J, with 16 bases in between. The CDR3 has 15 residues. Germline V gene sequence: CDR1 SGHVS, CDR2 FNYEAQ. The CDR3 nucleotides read TGTGCCAGCAGCTTTTCCGGGCAGGGTGACGAAAAACTGTTTTTT. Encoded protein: CASSFSGQGDEKLFF.

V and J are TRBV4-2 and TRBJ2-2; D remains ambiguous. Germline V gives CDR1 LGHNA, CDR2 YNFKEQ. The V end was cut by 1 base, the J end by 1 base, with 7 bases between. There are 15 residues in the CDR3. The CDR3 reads CASSQAWENTGELFF. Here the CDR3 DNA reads TGTGCCAGCAGCCAAGCCTGGGAGAACACCGGGGAGCTGTTTTTT.